Listed below are T cell receptor beta chains from one sample, sequenced in a study of metastatic and nonmetastatic thyroid tumors. Via MiXCR, TCRdb re-called the PCR reads. In the table there are some 22,000 clones, 11% of which are singletons. Sequencing used blood. Receptors originate from a female donor with papillary thyroid cancer or a benign thyroid nodule (not recorded which). Some clones in this sample may be carry-over from other donors' samples. Each CDR3 is given with its conserved first and last residue. D genes are given only for firm matches. Each size is once, few, many, or a class for an expanded clone.

D gene,J gene,V gene,clone size,CDR3 DNA,CDR3 protein
.,TRBJ2-7,TRBV5-1,many,TGCGCCAGAAACCGGGACTCCTCCTGCGAGCAGTACTTC,CARNRDSSCEQYF
.,TRBJ2-2,TRBV6-1,medium-sized,TGTGCCAGCAGTGAAGTCTTGAGCGCGGTTACCGGGGAGCTGTTTTTT,CASSEVLSAVTGELFF
.,TRBJ1-2,TRBV12-3/TRBV12-4,many,TGTGCCAGCAGTAGACGGACAGTCATTAACTATGGCTACACCTTC,CASSRRTVINYGYTF
TRBD2,TRBJ2-7,TRBV11-2,many,TGTGCCAGCGGCGAAGCCTCACTAGCGGGGAGGGTACCCTACGAGCAGTACTTC,CASGEASLAGRVPYEQYF
TRBD2,TRBJ2-7,TRBV6-7,medium-sized,TGTGCCAGCAGTTACGGGGACTACTCCTACGAGCAGTACTTC,CASSYGDYSYEQYF
TRBD1,TRBJ2-7,TRBV7-9,many,TGTGCCAGCAGGCGTGGGGGACCAAACGGACAGGGGGATTCCTACGAGCAGTACTTC,CASRRGGPNGQGDSYEQYF
TRBD2,TRBJ2-1,TRBV29-1,many,TGCAGCGTTGAACGGGGGGATGAGCAGTTCTTC,CSVERGDEQFF
TRBD1,TRBJ1-1,TRBV7-9,many,TGTGCCAGCAGCCCAAGGACAGGGGAAGGCACTGAAGCTTTCTTT,CASSPRTGEGTEAFF
TRBD1,TRBJ1-4,TRBV19,many,TGTGCCAGTAGATCCTCCGGGACAGCAGAAAAACTGTTTTTT,CASRSSGTAEKLFF
.,TRBJ1-4,TRBV2,many,TGTGCCAGCAGTCGCTCGTACGCTAATGAAAAACTGTTTTTT,CASSRSYANEKLFF
TRBD1,TRBJ1-1,TRBV4-1,many,TGCGCCAGCAGCCGTACAGGGGTGAACACTGAAGCTTTCTTT,CASSRTGVNTEAFF
TRBD2,TRBJ2-1,TRBV12-3/TRBV12-4,many,TGTGCCAGCAGCCGAACTAGCGGGAGGGCCAGGTCCTACAATGAGCAGTTCTTC,CASSRTSGRARSYNEQFF
TRBD1,TRBJ1-5,TRBV7-2,many,TGTGCCAGCAGCCGGGGACAGAATCAGCCCCAGCATTTT,CASSRGQNQPQHF
TRBD1,TRBJ1-1,TRBV19,many,TGTGCCAGTAGAGACCGGGACAGGGCGGGCACTGAAGCTTTCTTT,CASRDRDRAGTEAFF
.,TRBJ2-2,TRBV5-1,many,TGCGCCAGCAGCCCCAGGGTGCTCCGGGAGCTGTTTTTT,CASSPRVLRELFF
.,TRBJ2-5,TRBV7-9,many,TGTGCCAGCAGCTCCCGGGACCGGAGGGAAGAGACCCAGTACTTC,CASSSRDRREETQYF